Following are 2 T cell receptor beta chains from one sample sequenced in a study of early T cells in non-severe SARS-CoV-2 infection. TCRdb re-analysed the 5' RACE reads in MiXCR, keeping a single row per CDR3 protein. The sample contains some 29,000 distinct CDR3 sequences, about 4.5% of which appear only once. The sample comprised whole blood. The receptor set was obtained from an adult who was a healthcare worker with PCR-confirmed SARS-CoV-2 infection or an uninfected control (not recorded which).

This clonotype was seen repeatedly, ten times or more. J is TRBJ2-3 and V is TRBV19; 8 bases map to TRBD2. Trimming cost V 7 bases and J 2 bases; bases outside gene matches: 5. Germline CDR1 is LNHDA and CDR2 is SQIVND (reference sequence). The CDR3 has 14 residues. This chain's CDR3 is CASNRAGVTDTQYF. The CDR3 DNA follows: TGTGCCAGTAATCGAGCGGGGGTCACAGATACGCAGTATTTT. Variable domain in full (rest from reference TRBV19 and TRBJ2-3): DGGITQSPKYLFRKEGQNVTLSCEQNLNHDAMYWYRQDPGQGLRLIYYSQIVNDFQKGDIAEGYSVSREKKESFPLTVTSAQKNPTAFYLCASNRAGVTDTQYFGPGTRLTVL.

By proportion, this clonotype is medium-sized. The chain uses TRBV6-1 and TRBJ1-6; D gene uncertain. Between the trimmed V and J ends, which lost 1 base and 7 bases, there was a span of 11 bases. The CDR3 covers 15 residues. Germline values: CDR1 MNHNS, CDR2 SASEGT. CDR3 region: CASSEVGPRNSPLHF. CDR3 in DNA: TGTGCCAGCAGTGAAGTCGGACCCCGGAATTCACCCCTCCACTTT.